This TCR beta chain was sequenced for a study of CD8+ T cells in alopecia areata. Following RNA extraction, reverse transcription yielded cDNA that acted as the sequencing template. The protocol was immunoSEQ multiplex PCR, while the TCRdb copy is restricted to in-frame clones and leaves out a portion. Of around 4,800 clones in the sample, approximately 90% were seen once. Germline V CDR1 and CDR2: SGHVS, FQNEAQ. Trimming left V 0 bases short and J 5 bases short, with 14 bases between. There are 16 residues in the CDR3. Treatment in this sample: oral pan-JAK inhibitor, 5-10 mg twice daily. As part of sample collection, lesional scalp punch biopsies and peripheral blood were taken from alopecia areata patients.

The sequencing here drew on skin, taken at week 4, from a patient treated with tofacitinib. The receptor was isolated from a human donor with alopecia areata. The chain links TRBV7-8 to TRBJ2-1; D perhaps matches TRBD2 (6 bases). The CDR3 region has the DNA TGTGCCAGCAGCTTAGCCGCGGGGTTTCCTAACAATGAGCAGTTCTTC. Translating gives CASSLAAGFPNNEQFF.